This T cell receptor beta chain derives from a study of patients and donors after allogeneic stem cell transplantation. The CDR3 runs to 13 residues. Germline assignment: CDR1 SGHDN and CDR2 FVKESK. Trimming cost V 10 bases and J 1 base, with 13 bases left between them. TCRdb fed the RT-PCR reads into MiXCR, producing one record per CDR3 protein. The sample holds about 400,000 distinct CDR3 sequences, roughly 17% seen once. This clonotype has only a few counts. The sequence was collected from a human donor who was either an allogeneic HSCT recipient or a stem cell or donor lymphocyte infusion donor (not recorded which). It is not recorded whose cells these are; they may come from a transplant donor. The sample taken for sequencing was blood, either unsorted or a sorted T cell fraction (not recorded which). The chain couples TRBV14 to TRBJ1-1; D is uncertain. The CDR3 region is CATAALPNTEAFF. Here the CDR3 DNA reads TGTGCCACCGCGGCCTTACCGAACACTGAAGCTTTCTTT.